The clone carrying this TCR beta chain was seen many times. Its antigen is as yet unknown. This sample stems from a study of early T cells in non-severe SARS-CoV-2 infection. Overall study context: Chains were not paired, and sequencing was done on bulk RNA from unsorted whole blood.

Study findings and constraints: The VDJdb matching leaned toward anti-spike CD8 responses and overlooked private and CD4 specificities.

The V gene end was trimmed by 5 bases and the J gene end by 1 base; junction bases not matched to a gene: 4. The CDR3 runs 15 residues. Germline CDR1 reads SGHAT; CDR2 reads FQNNGV. The TCR library protocol was used to attach unique molecular identifiers. These identifiers were attached to individual cDNA molecules. TCRdb re-derived calls from the 5' RACE reads in MiXCR, one entry per CDR3 protein. The repertoire has over 45,000 distinct CDR3 sequences, 10% to 13% of them found once; the top ten carry under 7.5%. Sequenced input: whole blood. This sequence joins TRBV11-2 and TRBJ2-7, with TRBD2 matching over 11 bases. The sequence derives from an adult who was a healthcare worker with PCR-confirmed SARS-CoV-2 infection or an uninfected control (not recorded which). For the CDR3, the DNA is TGTGCCAGCAGCGTGGGACTAGCGGTTTCCTACGAGCAGTACTTC. This encodes CASSVGLAVSYEQYF.